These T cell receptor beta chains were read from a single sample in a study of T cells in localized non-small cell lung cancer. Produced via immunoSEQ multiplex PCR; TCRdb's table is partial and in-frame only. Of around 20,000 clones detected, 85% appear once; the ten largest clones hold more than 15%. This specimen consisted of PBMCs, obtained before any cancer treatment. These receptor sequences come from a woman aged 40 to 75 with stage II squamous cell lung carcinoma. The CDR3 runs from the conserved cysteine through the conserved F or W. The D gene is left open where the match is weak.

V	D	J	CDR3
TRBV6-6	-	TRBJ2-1	CASTETTSYNEQFF
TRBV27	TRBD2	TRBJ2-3	CASSLGISGASTDTQYF
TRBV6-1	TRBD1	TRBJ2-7	CASSRGQGTYEQYF
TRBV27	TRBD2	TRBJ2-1	CASSLSSLAGYNEQFF
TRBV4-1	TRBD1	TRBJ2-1	CASSRLAGTGLYEQFF
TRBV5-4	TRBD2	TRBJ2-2	CASRASGRPEGELFF
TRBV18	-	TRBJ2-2	CASSPDQSTNTGELFF
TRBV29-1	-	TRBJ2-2	CSADTPVGGELFF
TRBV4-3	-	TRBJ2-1	CASSQDWGPPNNEQFF
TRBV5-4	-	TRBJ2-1	CASSSTRGEQFF
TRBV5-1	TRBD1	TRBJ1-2	CASSLGFTGDYGYTF
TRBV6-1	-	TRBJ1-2	CASSELADSSNYGYTF
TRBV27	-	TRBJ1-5	CASSFQNQPQHF
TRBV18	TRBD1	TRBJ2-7	CASSQTGGKSYEQYF
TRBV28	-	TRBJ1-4	CASRQRGQRSEKLFF
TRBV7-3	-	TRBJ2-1	CASSRQDGSNEQFF
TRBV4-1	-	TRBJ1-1	CASSQARPVNTEAFF